A single sample is the source of the 14 T cell receptor beta chains below, sequenced in a study of shared clonotypes between healthy human individuals. The repertoire was sequenced with immunoSEQ multiplex PCR; TCRdb's copy has only in-frame clones and lacks some. The sample contains about half a million clones, roughly 80% of which appear only once. Input material: PBMCs. These receptors were obtained from a woman aged 40 to 49 in good health. Some clones in this sample may be carry-over from other donors' samples.

The chain links TRBV5-4 to TRBJ2-3; D gene unclear. V was shortened by 4 bases and J by 1 base, with 16 bases between the two germline ends. The CDR3 is made up of 16 amino acids. CDR1 SGHNT and CDR2 YYREEE come from the germline V gene (reference sequence). In nucleotides, the CDR3 is TGTGCCAGCAGCCCAGCGCTAGGGTGGGGCACAGATACGCAGTATTTT. It yields the protein CASSPALGWGTDTQYF.

The V and J genes are TRBV29-1 and TRBJ2-4, with no clear D. There are 11 residues in the CDR3. Germline V gives CDR1 SQVTM, CDR2 ANQGSEA. Between the trimmed V and J ends, which lost 3 bases and 6 bases, there was a span of 6 bases. This chain's CDR3 is CSVEAGNIQYF. The CDR3 bases are TGCAGCGTTGAGGCAGGAAACATTCAGTACTTC.

The J gene is TRBJ1-1, the V gene TRBV6-5; D is ambiguous. Germline CDR1 MNHEY, CDR2 SVGAGI. This CDR3 comprises 11 residues. V gave up 7 bases and J gave up 2 bases, with 5 bases separating them. CDR3 amino acids: CASTSNTEAFF. The CDR3 DNA follows: TGTGCCAGCACCTCAAACACTGAAGCTTTCTTT.

The chain links TRBV6-6 to TRBJ1-2; 7 bases are a match to TRBD1. The CDR3 contains 13 residues. Germline CDR1 MNHNY, CDR2 SVGAGI (reference sequence). The J segment lost 6 bases and the V segment lost 5 bases, leaving 6 bases of the junction unmatched. DNA for the CDR3: TGTGCCAGCAGTATGGACAGGACCCATGGCTACACCTTC. As protein: CASSMDRTHGYTF.

This clone was found many times. The chain uses TRBV7-2 and TRBJ1-2, with D perhaps matching TRBD1 (5 bases). V shed 5 bases and J shed 4 bases, with 17 bases lying between them. Germline lookup yields CDR1 SGHTA and CDR2 FQGNSA. The CDR3 contains 15 residues. This chain's CDR3 is CASSQNSGVVYGYTF. For the CDR3, the DNA is TGTGCCAGCAGCCAGAACTCGGGGGTAGTCTATGGCTACACCTTC.

The rearrangement links TRBV2 to TRBJ2-4; either TRBD1 or TRBD2 may supply D (5 bases each). The CDR3 loop spans 16 amino acids. Trimming pared 0 bases from V and 8 bases from J, leaving 17 bases between. CDR1 and CDR2 from the germline V gene are SNHLY and FYNNEI. The chain's CDR3 is CASSEAPGPQGDIQYF. DNA for the CDR3: TGTGCCAGCAGTGAAGCACCGGGACCTCAAGGGGACATTCAGTACTTC.

With regard to this clone: At the DNA level, this CDR3 is encoded by other sequences in the same sample as well. The V and J genes are TRBV27 and TRBJ1-5; D is unclear. CDR1 MNHEY and CDR2 SMNVEV come from the germline V gene (reference sequence). The CDR3 is made up of 12 amino acids. V was clipped by 5 bases and J by 7 bases, with 9 bases between them. The CDR3 here is CASSLLGQPQHF. CDR3 DNA sequence: TGTGCCAGCAGTCTCCTCGGGCAGCCCCAGCATTTT.

This chain joins TRBV29-1 and TRBJ1-2; D is unresolved. V was cut by 4 bases and J by 3 bases, with 6 bases left in between. CDR1 and CDR2 from the germline V gene are SQVTM and ANQGSEA. The CDR3 extends over 11 amino acids. This chain's CDR3 is CSVGADYGYTF. In DNA form, the CDR3 reads TGCAGCGTTGGAGCAGACTATGGCTACACCTTC.

The chain employs TRBV19 and TRBJ2-2, with D perhaps matching TRBD1 or TRBD2 (5 bases each). CDR1 and CDR2 from the germline V gene are LNHDA and SQIVND (reference sequence). Trimming pared 6 bases from V and 0 bases from J, leaving 8 bases between. The CDR3 runs to 14 residues. In DNA, the CDR3 is TGTGCCAGTAGGGGACGGACGAACACCGGGGAGCTGTTTTTT. It yields the protein CASRGRTNTGELFF.

This chain uses TRBV18 with TRBJ2-7; maybe TRBD2 (5 bases). Germline V lookup: CDR1 KGHSH, CDR2 LQKENI. V was trimmed by 3 bases and J by 2 bases, leaving 11 bases between them. This CDR3 is built from 14 residues. The CDR3 DNA reads as TGTGCCAGCTCACCCGACAAGGGAGCCTACGAGCAGTACTTC. Amino acids: CASSPDKGAYEQYF.

The chain is built from TRBV2 and TRBJ2-7; a weak D match, TRBD1 (5 bases). The CDR3 covers 13 residues. V lost 6 bases and J 4 bases, leaving 13 bases between the germline ends. Germline assignment: CDR1 SNHLY and CDR2 FYNNEI. CDR3 DNA: TGTGCCAGCAGATCACCTGACAGTTACGAGCAGTACTTC. It specifies CASRSPDSYEQYF.

There are a few counts of this clone. The chain joins TRBV7-6 to TRBJ2-5; D might be TRBD2 (6 bases). V was shortened by 0 bases and J by 1 base, with 9 bases between the two germline ends. From germline, CDR1 is SGHVS and CDR2 FNYEAQ. The CDR3 consists of 15 residues. CDR3 amino acids: CASSLAAGIQETQYF. In DNA form, the CDR3 reads TGTGCCAGCAGCTTAGCCGCGGGGATCCAAGAGACCCAGTACTTC.

This sequence joins TRBV6-4 and TRBJ2-2; possibly TRBD1 for D (6 bases). The germline V and J ends were trimmed by 4 bases and 7 bases, with 10 bases remaining between them. Per germline, CDR1 MRHNA and CDR2 SNTAGT. The CDR3 spans 13 residues. The CDR3 is CASSAQTGGELFF. The CDR3 DNA reads as TGTGCCAGCAGTGCCCAGACAGGCGGGGAGCTGTTTTTT.

The chain recombines TRBV27 with TRBJ2-7; 8 nucleotides match TRBD1. Germline values: CDR1 MNHEY, CDR2 SMNVEV (reference sequence). The CDR3 has 14 amino acids. Trimming at V came to 5 bases and at J to 5 bases, leaving 8 bases not matched to a gene. Here the CDR3 DNA reads TGTGCCAGCAGTCCCCAGGGGGCTAAAAACGAGCAGTACTTC. Translating gives CASSPQGAKNEQYF.